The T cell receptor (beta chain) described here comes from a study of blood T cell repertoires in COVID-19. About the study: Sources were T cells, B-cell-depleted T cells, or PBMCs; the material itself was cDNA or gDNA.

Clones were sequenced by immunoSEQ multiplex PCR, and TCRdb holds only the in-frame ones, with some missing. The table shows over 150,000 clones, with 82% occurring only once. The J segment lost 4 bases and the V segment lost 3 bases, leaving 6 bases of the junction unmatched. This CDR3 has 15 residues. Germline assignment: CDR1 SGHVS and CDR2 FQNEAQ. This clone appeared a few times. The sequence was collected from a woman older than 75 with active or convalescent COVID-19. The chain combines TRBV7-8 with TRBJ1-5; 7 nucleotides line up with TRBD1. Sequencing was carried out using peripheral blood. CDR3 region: CASSFLDRVNQPQHF. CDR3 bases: TGTGCCAGCAGCTTTTTAGACAGGGTTAATCAGCCCCAGCATTTT.